What follows is one T cell receptor beta chain and its context. The antigen it recognizes is unknown. Base quality data are lacking; no much larger clone is found one base away. The data were taken from a study of CD8+ T cells in alopecia areata (dated by TCRdb to the late 2010s). A note on the overall study: The treated patients, all with moderate-to-severe alopecia areata, were enrolled in an open-label pilot trial of oral tofacitinib given at 5 to 10 mg twice daily. The study used high-throughput TCRbeta sequencing to examine T cell clonal expansion in alopecia areata, in both the C3H/HeJ mouse model and human patients. The RNA source kit depended on sample type: the PAXgene miRNA kit for fixed scalp, the miRNeasy kit for PBMCs, and the RNeasy kit for mouse skin. In humans, TCRbeta sequencing was performed on scalp tissue and on sorted CD4+ and CD8+ peripheral blood T cells from healthy controls and from patients with patchy or totalis/universalis alopecia areata. Biopsies were taken from tofacitinib-treated patients at baseline and again at 4 and 24 weeks into treatment, and several of those patients also had a later scalp biopsy. Scalp clonality was compared across normal scalp (n=4), patchy alopecia areata scalp (n=8), and alopecia totalis/universalis scalp (n=8). Tofacitinib was administered for 6 to 18 months, and 6 months of follow-up off drug were then conducted to assess delayed response and recurrence. For the treated patients, the SALT score, which quantifies what percentage of scalp surface area is affected, served as the measure of disease severity. TCRbeta CDR3 regions were amplified by immunoSEQ multiplex PCR using 35 Vbeta forward and 13 Jbeta reverse primers.

The CDR3 goes from the cysteine to the phenylalanine over 15 residues. This entry keeps only the CDR3 DNA: 45 bases, framed from base 1. Germline trimming amounts to 0 bases on V and 2 bases on J, with 5 as the count of junction bases outside the gene matches. CDR1 and CDR2 are drawn from the germline V gene: SGDLS, YYNGEE. Explained via the paper, the time point label denotes: roughly 27 days on oral tofacitinib. The sample's treatment or condition label, in plain terms: oral pan-JAK inhibitor, 5-10 mg twice daily. Lesional scalp punch biopsies and peripheral blood were collected from alopecia areata patients. After PBMCs were isolated by density centrifugation and stained for CD3, CD4 and CD8, a FACSAria was used to sort CD4+ and CD8+ T cells. Summary of the overall study and its limitations: With tofacitinib, both scalp clonality and the number of expanded CD8+ clones among the top 100 scalp clones went down significantly. Because the treated cohort was small and included a single nonresponder, larger studies are needed to assess links between baseline CD8+ expansion and response. Unlike mouse skin, where gammadelta T cells dominate, normal human skin contains resident alphabeta T cells that get sequenced too, which complicates analysis of the scalp TCR repertoire. Many expanded lesional clones were found to persist in scalp and blood during tofacitinib treatment, and relapse after treatment cessation may be partly explained by this persistence. Compared with mice, TCR sequences shared between patients were less clear, possibly partly because of HLA diversity across the patient population. Higher clonality and more expanded CD8+ clones were observed in lesional scalp than in normal scalp, particularly in alopecia totalis/universalis, a finding suggestive of antigenic drive.

To prepare the library, the immunoSEQ multiplex PCR assay was applied. For TCR sequencing, RNA was extracted from every sample and reverse transcribed into cDNA to serve as template. SuperScript III was used to make first-strand cDNA, primed with a 2:1 mix of oligo-dT and random hexamers. A synthetic immune receptor repertoire was used to measure amplification bias, and any remaining bias was corrected computationally. Under the source paper's analysis protocol: Raw reads were preprocessed to remove errors, and CDR3 was defined according to IMGT conventions as the region from the conserved cysteine to phenylalanine. Clonality was computed as 1 minus the Shannon entropy, with the entropy normalized by log2 of the number of productive unique TCRs. Whether scalp clones were CD4 or CD8 was inferred by matching scalp TCRbeta sequences against CD4 and CD8 repertoires sorted from blood. As stored in TCRdb, this immuneACCESS dataset retains in-frame rearrangements with V and J assigned. A fraction of the clones does not appear; measured against another copy, unresolved V genes explain less than half of the discrepancy, and the remainder lacks a known reason. V and J calls and clone size are copied from that table; D and trimming were computed from the DNA. The sample table lists about 190,000 clones, 55% to 70% of them with a count of one. The leading ten clones occupy over 0.55% of the sample.

Rearrangement joined TRBV9 to TRBJ2-7; 7 of the junction bases match TRBD2. The sequence derives from a human donor with alopecia areata. Sequencing used CD4+ T cells sorted from blood, obtained at week 4, from a patient treated with tofacitinib. The nucleotide sequence reads as follows: TGTGCCAGCAGCGTAGCACCCGGGACTACCTACGAGCAGTACTTC. Its translation reads: CASSVAPGTTYEQYF.